This entry lists 15 T cell receptor beta chains sequenced from one sample in a study of cytomegalovirus exposure and HLA in healthy donors. In the PCR, 60 Vbeta and 13 Jbeta primers were used. Repertoires were generated with immunoSEQ multiplex PCR, while TCRdb's copy carries only in-frame clones and drops some. In all, the sample yields about 130,000 clones. The sample consisted of PBMCs. The receptors stem from a man between 18 and 29 years old in good health and CMV-seronegative.

This chain links TRBV7-9 with TRBJ1-3, with a possible D match to TRBD1 (5 bases). The ends were cut back, 3 bases at V and 0 bases at J, with 9 bases in the middle. This CDR3 has 15 residues. Germline assignment: CDR1 SEHNR and CDR2 FQNEAQ (reference sequence). The CDR3 loop is CASSLTDFSGNTIYF. The CDR3 coding sequence is TGTGCCAGCAGCTTGACAGATTTCTCTGGAAACACCATATATTTT.

The chain employs TRBV25-1 and TRBJ2-2, with a possible D match to TRBD1 (5 bases). CDR3 length: 13 residues. Germline V CDR1 and CDR2: MGHDK, SYGVNS. With 8 bases removed from V and 3 bases from J, the gap between germline ends came to 10 bases. The CDR3 sequence is CASQRRDTGELFF. DNA for the CDR3: TGTGCCAGCCAACGCAGGGACACCGGGGAGCTGTTTTTT. The full variable domain, its missing parts supplied by reference TRBV25-1 and TRBJ2-2, is EADIYQTPRYLVIGTGKKITLECSQTMGHDKMYWYQQDPGMELHLIHYSYGVNSTEKGDLSSESTVSRIRTEHFPLTLESARPSHTSQYLCASQRRDTGELFFGEGSRLTVL.

This sequence joins TRBV4-3 and TRBJ1-5; D unclear. V was pared by 4 bases and J by 3 bases, with 10 bases between. The CDR3 sequence is 14 residues long. The germline gives CDR1 LGHNA, CDR2 YSLEER. The chain's CDR3 is CASSPRVDNQPQHF. The DNA for the CDR3 is TGCGCCAGCAGCCCTCGCGTAGACAATCAGCCCCAGCATTTT.

The rearrangement joins TRBV5-1 to TRBJ1-3, with 7 bases aligning to TRBD1. This CDR3 is built from 16 residues. V lost 4 bases and J lost 2; bases outside the gene matches: 9. The germline V gene encodes CDR1 SGHRS and CDR2 YFSETQ. CDR3 sequence: CASSGTGAFTGNTIYF. The CDR3 bases are TGCGCCAGCAGCGGAACAGGGGCCTTTACTGGAAACACCATATATTTT.

This rearrangement joins TRBV15 to TRBJ2-1; a weak D match, TRBD1 (5 bases). The CDR3 has 15 amino acids. V was trimmed by 7 bases and J by 0 bases, leaving 13 bases between them. The V gene's germline CDR1 is LNHNV and CDR2 YYDKDF (reference sequence). The CDR3 DNA reads TGTGCCACCACCCTAGGGGCAGACTCCTACAATGAGCAGTTCTTC. Encoded protein: CATTLGADSYNEQFF.

This chain connects TRBV5-1 to TRBJ2-1; 11 bases map to TRBD2. The CDR3 has 16 residues. V shed 2 bases and J 9 bases; nucleotides not matched to a gene: 10. The V gene's germline CDR1 is SGHRS and CDR2 YFSETQ. The CDR3 DNA reads as TGCGCCAGCAGCTTACCCACTAGCGGGAGTATCGTTGAGCAGTTCTTC. Translating it yields CASSLPTSGSIVEQFF.

In nucleotides, the CDR3 is TGTGCCAGCAGCTTGATCACTTCTGCCCAGTACTTC. Translating it yields CASSLITSAQYF. The chain joins TRBV5-6 to TRBJ2-5; D gene uncertain. Germline CDR1 SGHDT, CDR2 YYEEEE. The CDR3 is 12 amino acids. The germline V and J ends were trimmed by 1 base and 9 bases, with 10 bases remaining between them.

The rearrangement uses TRBV7-2 and TRBJ2-2, with TRBD1 matching 11 bases. Germline-derived CDR1 and CDR2 are SGHTA and FQGNSA. The CDR3 length is 14 residues. Trimming took 6 bases from V and 7 from J; bases not matched to a gene: 4. The CDR3 DNA reads TGTGCCAGCAGTGGACAGGGGGCATTCGGGGAGCTGTTTTTT. As protein: CASSGQGAFGELFF.

This rearrangement joins TRBV7-2 to TRBJ2-7; weak D call: TRBD2 (7 bases). Germline V gene lookup returns CDR1 SGHTA and CDR2 FQGNSA. The ends were cut back, 5 bases at V and 0 bases at J, with 14 bases in the middle. The CDR3 spans 15 residues. DNA of the CDR3: TGTGCCAGCAGCCAGCGGCGGGGGCCCTCCTACGAGCAGTACTTC. It is translated as CASSQRRGPSYEQYF.

For the CDR3, the DNA is TGTGCCAGCAGCTTGGCGGGGCTGAACACTGAAGCTTTCTTT. This codes for CASSLAGLNTEAFF. The chain is built from TRBV11-1 and TRBJ1-1; TRBD1 might be the D (5 bases). Germline assignment: CDR1 SGHAT and CDR2 FQDESV (reference sequence). The CDR3 is 14 residues long. V dropped 3 bases and J dropped 0 bases, with 8 bases sitting between them.

The genes are TRBV6-6 and TRBJ1-6, with TRBD1 matching 8 bases. V trimming: 5 bases; J trimming: 5 bases; junction bases outside the gene matches: 5. The CDR3 runs 15 residues. Germline values: CDR1 MNHNY, CDR2 SVGAGI (reference sequence). The CDR3 nucleotides are TGTGCCAGCAGTAAGGACAGGGCAAATAATTCACCCCTCCACTTT. This codes for CASSKDRANNSPLHF.

DNA of the CDR3: TGTGCCAGCTCTCCAGGGACAAAATTTCAGCCCCAGCATTTT. It codes for CASSPGTKFQPQHF. This chain connects TRBV6-4 to TRBJ1-5, with D tentatively TRBD1 (6 bases). Germline CDR1 and CDR2: MRHNA and SNTAGT. Deletions cut 8 bases from V and 6 bases from J, with 17 bases between. The CDR3 consists of 14 residues.

The J gene is TRBJ1-2, the V gene TRBV5-1, with a weak D call TRBD1 (6 bases). Germline assignment: CDR1 SGHRS and CDR2 YFSETQ. V shed 4 bases and J shed 8 bases, with 15 bases lying between them. The CDR3 length is 13 residues. This chain's CDR3 is CASSETGSLGYTF. The DNA for the CDR3 is TGCGCCAGCAGCGAAACAGGGTCCTTAGGCTACACCTTC.

This chain uses TRBV10-2 with TRBJ1-1; TRBD1 is a possible D gene (5 bases). Trimming stripped 3 bases from V and 7 bases from J, with 12 bases between. Germline V gene sequence: CDR1 WSHSY, CDR2 SAAADI. This CDR3 spans 13 amino acids. The CDR3 loop reads CASSDGGPDEAFF. The DNA of the CDR3 is TGCGCCAGCAGTGACGGGGGACCGGATGAAGCTTTCTTT.

With respect to this clone: At one end, the junction sequence differs from germline, possibly due to a read error. The chain is built from TRBV18 and TRBJ2-6; D might be TRBD2 (5 bases). Germline loops: CDR1 KGHSH, CDR2 LQKENI. The CDR3 sequence is 18 residues long. CDR3 bases: TGTGCCAGCTCCCCACCAAGCCTAGCCCTCTCTGGGGCCAACGTCCTGACTTTC. As protein: CASSPPSLALSGANVLTF.